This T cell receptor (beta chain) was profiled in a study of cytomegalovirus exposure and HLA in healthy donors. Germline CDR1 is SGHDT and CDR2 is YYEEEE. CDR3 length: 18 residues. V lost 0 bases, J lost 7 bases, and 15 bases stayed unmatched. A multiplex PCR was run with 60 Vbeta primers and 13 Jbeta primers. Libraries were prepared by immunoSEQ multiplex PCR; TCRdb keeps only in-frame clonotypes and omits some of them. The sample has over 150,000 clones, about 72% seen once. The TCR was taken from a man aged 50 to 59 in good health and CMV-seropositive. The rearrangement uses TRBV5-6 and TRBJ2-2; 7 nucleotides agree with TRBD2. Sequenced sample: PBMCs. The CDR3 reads CASSLDPAQFIAGGELFF. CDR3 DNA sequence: TGTGCCAGCAGCTTGGATCCGGCCCAATTTATAGCGGGCGGGGAGCTGTTTTTT.